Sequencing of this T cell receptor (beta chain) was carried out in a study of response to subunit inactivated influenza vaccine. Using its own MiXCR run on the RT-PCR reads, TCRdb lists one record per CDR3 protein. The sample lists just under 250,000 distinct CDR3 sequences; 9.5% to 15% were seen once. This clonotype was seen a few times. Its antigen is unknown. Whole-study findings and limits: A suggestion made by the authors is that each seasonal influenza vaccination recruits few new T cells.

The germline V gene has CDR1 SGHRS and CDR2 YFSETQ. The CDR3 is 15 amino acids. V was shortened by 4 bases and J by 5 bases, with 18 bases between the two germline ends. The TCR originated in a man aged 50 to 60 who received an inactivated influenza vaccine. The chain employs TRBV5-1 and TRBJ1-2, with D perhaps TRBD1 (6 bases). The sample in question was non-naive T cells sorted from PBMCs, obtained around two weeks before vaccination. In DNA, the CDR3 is TGCGCCAGCAGCCCGACGGGGGGGACACCGTATGGCTACACCTTC. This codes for CASSPTGGTPYGYTF.